This T cell receptor (beta chain) was identified during a study of brain T cells in children with intractable seizures. Broader study findings: HCMV serostatus was not known, and viral specificity came from CDR3 similarity only.

This CDR3 comprises 15 residues. Germline V lookup: CDR1 SGHVS, CDR2 FQNEAQ. V lost 3 bases to trimming and J lost 10 bases; unmatched junction nucleotides: 7. This table comes from immunoSEQ multiplex PCR, and its TCRdb copy is limited to in-frame clones, with some not included. The sample holds 110,000 or so clones, roughly 92% seen once. On this clone itself: No antigen is known for it.

The chain links TRBV7-8 to TRBJ1-6; TRBD1 agrees at 9 bases. The sequenced sample was peripheral blood, obtained at surgery. The receptor was isolated from a boy younger than two with hemimegalencephaly and intractable seizures. The DNA of the CDR3 is TGTGCCAGCAGCTTCCGGGACAGGGTAAAATCACCCCTCCACTTT. Translation: CASSFRDRVKSPLHF.